A single sample gave rise to the 6 T cell receptor beta chains below, sequenced in a study of regulatory T cells in long-lasting Graves disease. Stated time point: persistent/refractory GD, antithyroid drugs over 5 years with positive TRAb. RNA isolated from PBMCs was used to make the TCR library. Construction of the TCR beta libraries employed iRepertoire HTBI primers in conjunction with Arm-PCR of CDR3 regions. In TCRdb, the multiplex PCR reads were re-called with MiXCR into one record per CDR3 protein. The top ten hold 26% of the sample, which has approximately 440,000 distinct CDR3 sequences, 23% seen once. The starting material was peripheral blood mononuclear cells (PBMCs), obtained when the disease was refractory, from a patient treated with antithyroid drugs. These receptors were collected from a female donor with Graves disease.

This clonotype has a handful of counts. The rearrangement joins TRBV2 to TRBJ2-7; weak D call: TRBD1 (5 bases). Trimming removed 2 bases from V and 7 bases from J, with 12 bases in between. This CDR3 is built from 13 residues. Germline CDR1 SNHLY, CDR2 FYNNEI. The CDR3 DNA reads TGTGCCAGCAGTGAACCGGGCAGGGATGAGCAGTACTTC. It specifies CASSEPGRDEQYF.

The gene calls are TRBV29-1 and TRBJ1-2; tentatively, D is TRBD1 (6 bases). The CDR3 covers 13 residues. Trimming pared 7 bases from V and 4 bases from J, leaving 16 bases between. Germline assignment: CDR1 SQVTM and CDR2 ANQGSEA. The CDR3 is CSAREGGSYGYTF. The CDR3 DNA sequence: TGCAGCGCCCGGGAGGGGGGTAGCTATGGCTACACCTTC.

This clonotype was recorded at least ten times. The CDR3 loop reads CASSFGSTRAKETQYF. The CDR3, as DNA: TGTGCCAGCAGTTTTGGCTCCACACGGGCAAAAGAGACCCAGTACTTC. The rearrangement joins TRBV12-3 or TRBV12-4 to TRBJ2-5; D is unresolved. The CDR3 sequence is 16 residues long. V lost 3 bases, J lost 3 bases, and 17 bases lay in between.

Details on this clonotype: This may come from a read error, since a much larger clone is one base off. The V call is TRBV18, the J call TRBJ1-1; the D gene is possibly TRBD1 (5 bases). The length of the CDR3 is 12 residues. Germline-derived CDR1 and CDR2 are KGHSH and LQKENI. CDR3 residues: CASTPLGPEAFF. CDR3 sequence (DNA): TGTGCCAGCACACCTCTGGGGCCTGAAGCTTTCTTT.

The V call is TRBV28, the J call TRBJ2-2; possibly TRBD1 for D (5 bases). The CDR3 spans 19 residues. Looked up from germline, CDR1 is MDHEN and CDR2 is SYDVKM. The V gene lost 1 base and the J gene lost 6 bases, with 24 bases spanning the gap. CDR3 sequence reads: CASSLSAPRQQIKAGELFF. For the CDR3, the DNA is TGTGCCAGCAGTTTATCAGCCCCAAGACAGCAAATAAAGGCCGGGGAGCTGTTTTTT.

The chain recombines TRBV29-1 with TRBJ2-7; 8 nucleotides align to TRBD2. CDR3 length: 13 residues. Trimming took 6 bases from V and 7 from J; bases not matched to a gene: 11. Germline V lookup: CDR1 SQVTM, CDR2 ANQGSEA. The CDR3 region has the DNA TGCAGCGTAGCACTAGCGGCTATGGGGGAGCAGTACTTC. It translates to CSVALAAMGEQYF.